This T cell receptor (beta chain) was documented in a study of cytomegalovirus exposure and HLA in healthy donors. About the study: The platform used for the 120 validation repertoires matched that of the approximately 710 first-cohort repertoires, a later analysis reported. Findings and limits, study-wide: Some TCR beta chains (about 170 of them) were listed as cytomegalovirus-associated.

The donors were members of the validation cohort, which comprised 90 to 150 subjects and was separate from the first cohort of fewer than 700 subjects. Germline V gene lookup returns CDR1 MDHEN and CDR2 SYDVKM. V was pared by 5 bases and J by 3 bases, with 6 bases of the junction left unmatched. The length of the CDR3 is 15 residues. A remark on this clone: Its antigen is still unknown.

Clones were sequenced by immunoSEQ multiplex PCR, and TCRdb holds only the in-frame ones, with some missing. There are 100,000 to 150,000 clones in the sample; about 96% occur only once, and 1.7% lies in the top ten. Source material: PBMCs. The chain uses TRBV28 and TRBJ1-3; 8 bases map to TRBD1. This clonotype was obtained from a man aged 18 to 30 in good health and CMV-seronegative. The CDR3 spells CASSIRGRGGNTIYF. CDR3 sequence (DNA): TGTGCCAGCAGTATCAGGGGGCGCGGTGGAAACACCATATATTTT.